This T cell receptor (beta chain) emerged from a study of cytomegalovirus exposure and HLA in healthy donors. In the study overall: The early release's HLA-typed donors yielded 65 million to 85 million unique TCRs.

The CDR3 length is 13 residues. In germline, CDR1 is SNHLY, CDR2 FYNNEI. V was clipped by 6 bases and J by 1 base, with 6 bases between them. This clone has just a few counts. Its cognate antigen is unknown. Other nucleotide sequences in the sample specify the same CDR3. Study outcomes and limitations: A later analysis linked a missense DCLRE1C variant to TCR beta V- and J-gene trimming.

Amplification used 60 Vbeta primers and 13 Jbeta primers. Sequencing was performed with immunoSEQ multiplex PCR; in TCRdb, only in-frame clones are kept and a portion is missing. There are around 41,000 clones in the sample; around 68% occur only once, and 3.5% to 4% lies in the top ten. The TCR comes from a man aged 35-49 years in good health and CMV-seronegative. The V and J genes are TRBV2 and TRBJ2-2; tentatively, D is TRBD2 (5 bases). The sequencing sample was made of PBMCs. The CDR3 loop reads CASSRENTGELFF. In nucleotides, the CDR3 is TGTGCCAGCAGCCGGGAGAACACCGGGGAGCTGTTTTTT.